This TCR beta chain was recovered during a study of Ad26.COV2.S vaccination and SARS-CoV-2 variants. Background on the study: Once or twice, 56 days apart, Ad26.COV2.S was delivered intramuscularly.

Only in-frame clones appear in the TCRdb table, and some are missing; sequencing was by immunoSEQ multiplex PCR. Of hundreds of thousands of clones listed, 80% to 90% are singletons. The CDR3 runs to 15 residues. V lost 1 base and J lost 5, with 14 bases in between. Looked up from germline, CDR1 is LGHDT and CDR2 is YNNKEL (reference sequence). Regarding the study as a whole: Estimates derived from TCR breadth and depth analyses may have underestimated total T cell responses. Vaccinees and placebo recipients showed similar non-spike TCR breadth.

For this clone: The antigen is not known.

Treatment denoted: 15 to 20 received Ad26.COV2.S at low or high dose, single or two shots; 5 received placebo; per-sample allocation not given. Following the first vaccine or placebo injection, samples were taken on day 63. In Boston, an adult donor aged 18-55 years took part. Sequenced material: peripheral blood, taken in a trial of Ad26.COV2.S vaccine versus placebo. This sequence joins TRBV3-1 (or the pseudogene TRBV3-2) and TRBJ1-1, with D perhaps TRBD1 (6 bases). The TCR was taken from a person aged 18-65 years who received the Ad26.COV2.S COVID-19 vaccine or a placebo. This CDR3 reads CASSQGYRGGTEAFF. The DNA of the CDR3 is TGTGCCAGCAGCCAAGGTTATAGGGGGGGGACTGAAGCTTTCTTT.